The 27 T cell receptor beta chains below come from one sample, sequenced in a study of cytomegalovirus exposure and HLA in healthy donors (TCRdb year 2017). The library was built by means of the immunoSEQ multiplex PCR assay. In its TCRdb copy, this immuneACCESS table keeps in-frame sequences only and misses some clones. Where compared with another copy, unresolved V genes explain less than half of these, and the others have no known cause. The sample table lists roughly 60,000 clones, roughly nine tenths of them with a count of one. The ten top clones hold roughly 2.3% of the sample. The sample comprised PBMCs. The receptors originated from a woman in her twenties or thirties in good health and CMV-seronegative.

This chain uses TRBV6-1 with TRBJ2-7, with D perhaps TRBD1 (5 bases). Deletions cut 7 bases from V and 4 bases from J, with 8 bases between. The CDR3 spans 11 residues. Germline CDR1 and CDR2: MNHNS and SASEGT. CDR3 sequence (DNA): TGTGCCAGCACCGACAGATACGAGCAGTACTTC. The encoded protein is CASTDRYEQYF.

The rearrangement uses TRBV13 and TRBJ2-2; the match to TRBD2 covers 9 bases. There are 17 residues in the CDR3. V trimming: 5 bases; J trimming: 7 bases; junction bases outside the gene matches: 14. Per germline, CDR1 PRHDT and CDR2 FYEKMQ (reference sequence). CDR3 in DNA: TGTGCCAGCAGCCCCCCAGGGACTAGCATTATTGGCGGGGAGCTGTTTTTT. As protein: CASSPPGTSIIGGELFF.

The V call is TRBV7-9, the J call TRBJ2-3; D may be TRBD2 (5 bases). The V gene lost 5 bases and the J gene lost 0 bases, with 15 bases spanning the gap. Germline CDR1 is SEHNR and CDR2 is FQNEAQ (reference sequence). The length of the CDR3 is 16 residues. In DNA, the CDR3 is TGTGCCAGCAGCCCCTTCGGCGGGCGGAGCACAGATACGCAGTATTTT. This codes for CASSPFGGRSTDTQYF.

Only one count was recorded for this clone. The DNA for the CDR3 is TGTGCCTGGAGTCCAGCGGCGTATCAGCCCCAGCATTTT. Translated, it gives CAWSPAAYQPQHF. This chain connects TRBV30 to TRBJ1-5; D is uncertain. Germline loops: CDR1 GTSNPN, CDR2 SVGIG (reference sequence). This CDR3 contains 13 residues. Trimming removed 2 bases at V and 5 bases at J, with 10 bases between.

The chain carries TRBV7-2 and TRBJ2-2; 10 bases are shared with TRBD2. J gave up 6 bases and V 7 bases, and 5 bases lay outside the gene matches. Germline-derived CDR1 and CDR2 are SGHTA and FQGNSA. The CDR3 contains 14 residues. For the CDR3, the DNA is TGTGCCAGCACCCCCCTAGCGGGAGCCGGGGAGCTGTTTTTT. Protein: CASTPLAGAGELFF.

V is TRBV9 and J is TRBJ1-2; TRBD1 aligns across 9 bases. Germline-derived CDR1 and CDR2 are SGDLS and YYNGEE. V gave up 3 bases and J gave up 2 bases; unmatched junction bases: 5. The CDR3 runs 15 residues. For the CDR3, the DNA is TGTGCCAGCAGCGCCGGGACAGGGATAAACTATGGCTACACCTTC. It yields the protein CASSAGTGINYGYTF.

This rearrangement joins TRBV15 to TRBJ2-3; D not certain. Per germline, CDR1 LNHNV and CDR2 YYDKDF (reference sequence). V shed 0 bases and J shed 4 bases, with 11 bases lying between them. This CDR3 has 15 residues. The CDR3 coding sequence is TGTGCCACCAGCAGAGATCTTTTAGCACCAGATACGCAGTATTTT. Translation: CATSRDLLAPDTQYF. Full variable domain (missing parts from reference TRBV15 and TRBJ2-3): DAMVIQNPRYQVTQFGKPVTLSCSQTLNHNVMYWYQQKSSQAPKLLFHYYDKDFNNEADTPDNFQSRRPNTSFCFLDIRSPGLGDTAMYLCATSRDLLAPDTQYFGPGTRLTVL.

This clone was recorded once. The J gene is TRBJ1-1, the V gene TRBV30, with a possible D match to TRBD1 (6 bases). The length of the CDR3 is 13 residues. Germline CDR1 and CDR2: GTSNPN and SVGIG (reference sequence). Trimming took 2 bases from V and 2 from J, leaving 9 bases between them. The CDR3 DNA sequence: TGTGCCTGGAGTCCGGACAGTAACACTGAAGCTTTCTTT. Encoded protein: CAWSPDSNTEAFF.

J is TRBJ1-2 and V is TRBV29-1, with D perhaps matching TRBD1 (6 bases). The CDR3 is 13 residues long. Germline loops: CDR1 SQVTM, CDR2 ANQGSEA. The germline V and J ends were trimmed by 1 base and 8 bases, with 14 bases remaining between them. The CDR3 is CSVEVGQGYGYTF. For the CDR3, the DNA is TGCAGCGTTGAAGTAGGCCAGGGGTACGGCTACACCTTC.

This rearrangement joins TRBV6-5 to TRBJ2-1, with 11 positions matching TRBD2. J lost 2 bases, V lost 7 bases, and 4 bases had no gene match. The CDR3 is made up of 15 amino acids. Germline V CDR1 and CDR2: MNHEY, SVGAGI. The DNA of the CDR3 is TGTGCCAGCAAATTAGCGGGAGGGGCCTACAATGAGCAGTTCTTC. Translated: CASKLAGGAYNEQFF.

The chain employs TRBV19 and TRBJ1-1, with D unresolved. V lost 3 bases and J 8 bases, leaving 10 bases between the germline ends. Germline CDR1 is LNHDA and CDR2 is SQIVND (reference sequence). The CDR3 spans 12 residues. The CDR3 is CASSIRRGEAFF. CDR3 bases: TGTGCCAGTAGTATCCGTCGCGGGGAAGCTTTCTTT.

V is TRBV7-8 and J is TRBJ2-1; tentative D call: TRBD2 (5 bases). CDR1 is SGHVS and CDR2 is FQNEAQ in the germline V gene. Deletions cut 6 bases from V and 0 bases from J, with 12 bases between. The CDR3 covers 15 residues. The CDR3 reads CASSGSWSSYNEQFF. In nucleotides, the CDR3 is TGTGCCAGCAGTGGGAGTTGGAGCTCCTACAATGAGCAGTTCTTC.

The CDR3 DNA is TGTGCCAGCAGCTTGGGTTTATCGAGCTCCTACAATGAGCAGTTCTTC. As protein: CASSLGLSSSYNEQFF. V and J are TRBV5-5 and TRBJ2-1; unclear D gene. Germline V gene sequence: CDR1 SGHKS, CDR2 YYEKEE (reference sequence). Trimming removed 0 bases from V and 0 bases from J, with 10 bases in between. This CDR3 contains 16 residues.

The chain links TRBV28 to TRBJ1-5; D unresolved. This CDR3 has 14 amino acids. The ends were cut back, 5 bases at V and 0 bases at J, with 8 bases in the middle. Per germline, CDR1 MDHEN and CDR2 SYDVKM. The CDR3 region is CASSPGDSNQPQHF. CDR3 DNA sequence: TGTGCCAGCAGTCCCGGGGATAGCAATCAGCCCCAGCATTTT.

The rearrangement uses TRBV29-1 and TRBJ2-7; 7 nucleotides line up with TRBD1. Trimming at V came to 3 bases and at J to 5 bases, leaving 7 bases not matched to a gene. This CDR3 is built from 13 residues. Germline V gene data show CDR1 as SQVTM and CDR2 as ANQGSEA. The CDR3: CSVEMGQTHEQYF. The CDR3, as DNA: TGCAGCGTTGAGATGGGACAGACCCACGAGCAGTACTTC.

The chain couples TRBV7-9 to TRBJ2-3; 12 nucleotides align to TRBD2. Germline loops: CDR1 SEHNR, CDR2 FQNEAQ (reference sequence). The CDR3 has 16 amino acids. Trimming took 4 bases from V and 1 from J; bases not matched to a gene: 3. This CDR3 is CASSSRTSGGTDTQYF. In DNA, the CDR3 is TGTGCCAGCAGCTCCAGGACTAGCGGGGGCACAGATACGCAGTATTTT.

This sequence joins TRBV27 and TRBJ2-1; D is uncertain. The length of the CDR3 is 16 residues. The V gene's germline CDR1 is MNHEY and CDR2 SMNVEV (reference sequence). V was shortened by 1 base and J by 7 bases, with 17 bases between the two germline ends. CDR3 sequence (DNA): TGTGCCAGCAGTTTATTCGAGGTCCGTCTTGCAAATGAGCAGTTCTTC. Translating gives CASSLFEVRLANEQFF.

The rearrangement links TRBV27 to TRBJ2-7, with D possibly being TRBD1 (6 bases). Germline V gene lookup returns CDR1 MNHEY and CDR2 SMNVEV (reference sequence). V was cut by 9 bases and J by 5 bases, with 20 bases left in between. This CDR3 is built from 14 residues. CDR3 DNA: TGTGCCAGATTCCCGCGCTCAGGGGCCGACGAGCAGTACTTC. Amino acid sequence: CARFPRSGADEQYF.

CDR3 sequence reads: CVRSITIRSDEQYF. CDR3 bases: TGTGTCAGAAGCATTACTATCCGGTCTGACGAGCAGTACTTC. The rearrangement links TRBV7-5 to TRBJ2-7; the D call in the table, TRBD2, was not verified against the DNA. TRBV7-5 is a listed pseudogene. The CDR3 length is 14 residues.

The chain couples TRBV25-1 to TRBJ2-2; a possible D gene is TRBD1 (6 bases). Germline CDR1 is MGHDK and CDR2 is SYGVNS. The CDR3 spans 14 residues. V gave up 3 bases and J gave up 8 bases, with 13 bases separating them. CDR3 amino acids: CASSDVQGTGELFF. For the CDR3, the DNA is TGTGCCAGCAGTGACGTACAGGGTACAGGGGAGCTGTTTTTT.

The V gene is TRBV7-9, the J gene TRBJ2-3; TRBD1 might be the D (6 bases). Trimming left V 10 bases short and J 2 bases short, with 16 bases between. The germline V gene has CDR1 SEHNR and CDR2 FQNEAQ (reference sequence). CDR3 size: 14 residues. This chain's CDR3 is CATRLGADTDTQYF. The CDR3 bases are TGTGCCACCCGATTGGGGGCGGACACAGATACGCAGTATTTT.

The chain employs TRBV9 and TRBJ2-1, with D maybe TRBD2 (6 bases). CDR3 length equals 15 residues. Trimming shortened V by 0 bases and J by 2 bases, and 9 bases separated the two germline ends. In germline, CDR1 is SGDLS, CDR2 YYNGEE. The CDR3 region has the DNA TGTGCCAGCAGCGTAGCGGGAGAACCCTACAATGAGCAGTTCTTC. Translation gives CASSVAGEPYNEQFF. Full variable domain (outside the CDR3, taken from reference TRBV9 and TRBJ2-1): DSGVTQTPKHLITATGQRVTLRCSPRSGDLSVYWYQQSLDQGLQFLIQYYNGEERAKGNILERFSAQQFPDLHSELNLSSLELGDSALYFCASSVAGEPYNEQFFGPGTRLTVL.

The chain combines TRBV18 with TRBJ2-5, with D tentatively TRBD1 (6 bases). The CDR3 totals 14 residues. Germline CDR1 reads KGHSH; CDR2 reads LQKENI. Trimming removed 3 bases at V and 0 bases at J, with 8 bases between. CDR3 DNA: TGTGCCAGCTCACCCGGACAGAACCAAGAGACCCAGTACTTC. Its protein is CASSPGQNQETQYF.

V usage is TRBV27 and J usage is TRBJ2-1; 11 positions match TRBD2. This CDR3 spans 16 amino acids. CDR1 and CDR2 (germline): MNHEY, SMNVEV (reference sequence). Losses at the gene ends were 2 bases for V and 9 bases for J; bases not matched to a gene: 9. The CDR3 nucleotides are TGTGCCAGCAGTTTAGCCCCACGTAGCGGGAGGGTTGAGCAGTTCTTC. Protein: CASSLAPRSGRVEQFF.

The V call is TRBV2, the J call TRBJ1-1; TRBD1 agrees at 8 bases. The CDR3 has 17 residues. J lost 6 bases, V lost 6 bases, and 18 bases had no gene match. CDR1 and CDR2 (germline): SNHLY, FYNNEI. CDR3: CASRGIPQGAFGAEAFF. The CDR3 DNA follows: TGTGCCAGCAGGGGAATACCCCAGGGGGCCTTTGGGGCTGAAGCTTTCTTT.

This clone was seen a few times. The chain joins TRBV6-5 to TRBJ1-5; 9 bases line up with TRBD1. The length of the CDR3 is 14 residues. Losses at the gene ends were 7 bases for V and 4 bases for J; bases not matched to a gene: 5. Germline CDR1 is MNHEY and CDR2 is SVGAGI. The CDR3 region is CASTPGQGNQPQHF. CDR3 DNA: TGTGCCAGCACCCCGGGACAGGGAAATCAGCCCCAGCATTTT.

V usage is TRBV21-1 and J usage is TRBJ2-7; TRBD2 is taken as the D call from the table, unchecked against the DNA. TRBV21-1 is tagged as a pseudogene. CDR3 length: 16 residues. CDR3 residues: CASSQVYEASLNEQYF. CDR3 bases: TGTGCCAGCAGCCAAGTTTACGAGGCATCCCTAAACGAGCAGTACTTC.